The source of this TCR beta chain is a study of identical twins' blood T cells. Findings of the study overall: Mainly, cloneset size products determined shared clonotypes, twins included.

CDR1 SNHLY and CDR2 FYNNEI come from the germline V gene. This CDR3 has 15 amino acids. TCRdb ran MiXCR on the 5' RACE reads and lists one entry per CDR3 protein. The table records 350,000 to 400,000 distinct CDR3 sequences, roughly 27% of them present only once. This clonotype was seen more than once but under ten times. As yet, its antigen is unknown. The junction differs from germline at one of its ends, possibly a read error. This chain connects TRBV2 to TRBJ1-2; tentatively, D is TRBD1 (6 bases). Sequenced input: PBMCs. This TCR was sampled from a woman aged 18-50 years in good health. The CDR3 DNA sequence: TGCGCCAGCAGTGAAGGGGGGGGAAGTTGGTATGGCTACACCTTC. Its protein product is CASSEGGGSWYGYTF.